The 26 T cell receptor beta chains below come from one sample, sequenced in a study of blood T cell repertoires in COVID-19. Generated by immunoSEQ multiplex PCR, the TCRdb table keeps only in-frame clones and is missing some. The sample includes 84,000 or so clones, around four fifths of them seen just once. Sequencing was performed on peripheral blood. These receptors all stem from an elderly man with active or convalescent COVID-19.

The chain couples TRBV27 to TRBJ1-5, with D possibly being TRBD1 (5 bases). V was pared by 3 bases and J by 6 bases, with 15 bases between. CDR3 size: 15 residues. In germline, CDR1 is MNHEY, CDR2 SMNVEV (reference sequence). In DNA, the CDR3 is TGTGCCAGCAGTTTGAGGGGAGGGAGCGCTCAGCCCCAGCATTTT. Its translation: CASSLRGGSAQPQHF.

V and J are TRBV10-1 and TRBJ2-1; possibly TRBD1 for D (6 bases). Germline V lookup: CDR1 WNHNN, CDR2 SYGVQD (reference sequence). The ends were cut back, 5 bases at V and 6 bases at J, with 8 bases in the middle. The CDR3 extends over 12 amino acids. The CDR3 DNA sequence: TGCGCCAGCAGTAGGGGGAGCAATGAGCAGTTCTTC. Its translation: CASSRGSNEQFF.

V gene TRBV18 combines with J gene TRBJ1-4; no firm D call. CDR1 KGHSH and CDR2 LQKENI come from the germline V gene. The CDR3 has 14 residues. The V and J ends lost 6 bases and 4 bases respectively, with 12 bases between them. This CDR3 is CASSPMGVNEKLFF. CDR3 coding DNA: TGTGCCAGCTCCCCCATGGGCGTTAATGAAAAACTGTTTTTT.

V usage is TRBV18 and J usage is TRBJ1-4; 9 bases are shared with TRBD1. Germline lookup yields CDR1 KGHSH and CDR2 LQKENI. The trim removed 8 bases at V and 7 bases at J, leaving 5 bases unmatched. The CDR3 has 13 amino acids. The CDR3 region is CASNRDRVEKLFF. In DNA form, the CDR3 reads TGTGCCAGCAACCGGGACAGGGTTGAAAAACTGTTTTTT.

V gene TRBV25-1 combines with J gene TRBJ1-1; D may be TRBD1 (5 bases). CDR3 length: 15 residues. V was pared by 2 bases and J by 1 base, with 11 bases between. Looked up from germline, CDR1 is MGHDK and CDR2 is SYGVNS. In DNA, the CDR3 is TGTGCCAGCAGTGAACCGGGACTGACGAACACTGAAGCTTTCTTT. Translating it yields CASSEPGLTNTEAFF.

This clone was detected only once. V is TRBV3-1 (or the pseudogene TRBV3-2) and J is TRBJ2-3; 14 bases are a match to TRBD2. Germline V gene data show CDR1 as LGHDT and CDR2 as YNNKEL (reference sequence). V shed 5 bases and J 6 bases; nucleotides not matched to a gene: 7. The CDR3 consists of 16 residues. The CDR3 DNA reads TGTGCCAGCAGCGCGACTAGCGGGGGGGCAGTCGATACGCAGTATTTT. Translation gives CASSATSGGAVDTQYF.

The chain links TRBV2 to TRBJ2-3; a possible D gene is TRBD2 (5 bases). The CDR3 has 14 amino acids. V was cut by 2 bases and J by 1 base, with 7 bases left in between. Germline values: CDR1 SNHLY, CDR2 FYNNEI. The CDR3 sequence: CASSEMRGTDTQYF. DNA of the CDR3: TGTGCCAGCAGTGAAATGAGGGGCACAGATACGCAGTATTTT.

This chain joins TRBV18 and TRBJ1-5, with D hard to call. The ends were cut back, 1 base at V and 4 bases at J, with 8 bases in the middle. Germline V gene lookup returns CDR1 KGHSH and CDR2 LQKENI. This CDR3 comprises 14 residues. The CDR3 region is CASSPRAGNQPQHF. The CDR3 bases are TGTGCCAGCTCACCACGGGCGGGGAATCAGCCCCAGCATTTT.

This clone occurred once. No DNA is shown, since the ends of the CDR3 on it are uncertain; the CDR3 is the one TCRdb lists. V gene TRBV30 combines with J gene TRBJ1-1; no DNA check was done on the table's D call, TRBD1. Germline loops: CDR1 GTSNPN, CDR2 SVGIG (reference sequence). Including both end residues, the CDR3 is 11 amino acids long. CDR3 protein: CAWGHGTPATF.

The chain joins TRBV12-3 or TRBV12-4 to TRBJ2-7, with TRBD2 as a possible D gene (7 bases). This CDR3 spans 13 amino acids. With 6 bases removed from V and 5 bases from J, the gap between germline ends came to 14 bases. The CDR3 region is CASSGGQGNEQYV. The CDR3 nucleotides are TGTGCCAGCAGCGGGGGGCAGGGCAACGAGCAGTACGTC.

The sample holds a few counts of this clone. The V gene is TRBV30, the J gene TRBJ2-6; a weak D match, TRBD2 (5 bases). Germline CDR1 GTSNPN, CDR2 SVGIG (reference sequence). Trimming shortened V by 3 bases and J by 0 bases, and 18 bases separated the two germline ends. This CDR3 region has 18 residues. Here the CDR3 reads CAWRNLAWFRSGANVLTF. The CDR3 nucleotides are TGTGCCTGGAGAAACCTAGCCTGGTTTCGCTCTGGGGCCAACGTCCTGACTTTC.

The CDR3 protein is CASSAGQGENYGYTF. CDR3 coding DNA: TGTGCCAGCAGCGCAGGACAGGGCGAGAACTATGGCTACACCTTC. V usage is TRBV9 and J usage is TRBJ1-2; 8 positions agree with TRBD1. CDR1 is SGDLS, CDR2 YYNGEE, per germline. CDR3 length: 15 amino acids. V shed 3 bases, J shed 2 bases, and the junction held 6 bases outside the gene matches.

The chain links TRBV6-1 to TRBJ2-1; the match to TRBD2 covers 8 bases. The length of the CDR3 is 15 residues. J lost 8 bases, V lost 1 base, and 7 bases had no gene match. CDR1 and CDR2 (germline): MNHNS, SASEGT. The CDR3 DNA is TGTGCCAGCAGTGAAGGCGGGGGGCGGCTAGATGAGCAGTTCTTC. It is translated as CASSEGGGRLDEQFF.

The rearrangement joins TRBV11-2 to TRBJ1-1; unclear D gene. The CDR3 has 19 amino acids. Germline assignment: CDR1 SGHAT and CDR2 FQNNGV. The ends were cut back, 5 bases at V and 0 bases at J, with 25 bases in the middle. The CDR3 sequence is CASSPGGWARETVNTEAFF. CDR3 in DNA: TGTGCCAGCAGCCCCGGCGGGTGGGCCCGCGAGACTGTGAACACTGAAGCTTTCTTT.

The V gene is TRBV27, the J gene TRBJ2-1; 7 bases are shared with TRBD1. Germline V gene data show CDR1 as MNHEY and CDR2 as SMNVEV (reference sequence). The CDR3 covers 14 residues. V dropped 4 bases and J dropped 3; count of bases not matched to a gene: 3. The chain's CDR3 is CASSSGTDYNEQFF. The DNA of the CDR3 is TGTGCCAGCAGTTCCGGGACAGACTACAATGAGCAGTTCTTC.

The CDR3 DNA reads TGTGCCAGCAGTTTAACAGCGGGGGGGCTCTACGAGCAGTACGTC. This translates into CASSLTAGGLYEQYV. J is TRBJ2-7 and V is TRBV28, with 10 bases fitting TRBD2. V lost 2 bases and J lost 3; bases outside the gene matches: 4. CDR1 is MDHEN and CDR2 is SYDVKM in the germline V gene. This CDR3 is 15 amino acids long.

The table lists this clone with a few counts. The CDR3 DNA is TGCGCCAGCAGTGAGTTTGACGGGACTGGGGAGCTGTTTTTT. It translates to CASSEFDGTGELFF. The V call is TRBV10-1, the J call TRBJ2-2, with D possibly TRBD2 on 6 matching bases. The CDR3 has 14 residues. Germline CDR1 WNHNN, CDR2 SYGVQD (reference sequence). Deletions cut 1 base from V and 8 bases from J, with 11 bases between.

V gene TRBV3-1 (or the pseudogene TRBV3-2) combines with J gene TRBJ2-1, with TRBD1 as a possible D gene (7 bases). V was pared by 8 bases and J by 5 bases, with 16 bases between. The CDR3 covers 14 residues. CDR1 is LGHDT and CDR2 is YNNKEL in the germline V gene (reference sequence). The CDR3 bases are TGTGCCAGCGGATACAGGGGAGGACACAATGAGCAGTTCTTC. This encodes CASGYRGGHNEQFF.

The V call is TRBV11-2, the J call TRBJ1-1, with D tentatively TRBD1 (6 bases). The CDR3 is 15 residues long. The germline gives CDR1 SGHAT, CDR2 FQNNGV. Trimming pared 3 bases from V and 1 base from J, leaving 12 bases between. The CDR3 bases are TGTGCCAGCAGCTTTGGGACAAACAGGAACACTGAAGCTTTCTTT. It specifies CASSFGTNRNTEAFF.

This clone has a handful of counts. The V call is TRBV2, the J call TRBJ1-5; the D is unclear. Germline assignment: CDR1 SNHLY and CDR2 FYNNEI. The CDR3 spans 13 residues. The V gene lost 2 bases and the J gene lost 7 bases, with 9 bases spanning the gap. The CDR3 nucleotides are TGTGCCAGCAGTGAAAGCGAGACGCAGCCCCAGCATTTT. Its protein product is CASSESETQPQHF.

The J gene is TRBJ1-4, the V gene TRBV7-2; D is unresolved. V lost 1 base to trimming and J lost 0 bases, with 9 bases between them. There are 16 residues in the CDR3. Germline CDR1 SGHTA, CDR2 FQGNSA. In nucleotides, the CDR3 is TGTGCCAGCAGCTTAGTGCCAGTAACAACTAATGAAAAACTGTTTTTT. It encodes CASSLVPVTTNEKLFF.

The chain recombines TRBV18 with TRBJ2-5, with 10 positions matching TRBD1. V was pared by 3 bases and J by 3 bases, with 1 base of the junction left unmatched. The germline V gene has CDR1 KGHSH and CDR2 LQKENI. This CDR3 is built from 14 residues. As DNA, the CDR3 is TGTGCCAGCTCACCGGGACAGGGGAAAGAGACCCAGTACTTC. Protein sequence: CASSPGQGKETQYF.

The J gene is TRBJ2-2, the V gene TRBV6-5; weak D call: TRBD2 (5 bases). The CDR3 sequence is 15 residues long. V shed 10 bases and J shed 0 bases, with 15 bases lying between them. Germline values: CDR1 MNHEY, CDR2 SVGAGI. This CDR3 reads CAISPGETNTGELFF. For the CDR3, the DNA is TGTGCCATCTCCCCCGGGGAGACGAACACCGGGGAGCTGTTTTTT.

The chain uses TRBV11-1 and TRBJ2-5; D remains ambiguous. V was pared by 1 base and J by 5 bases, with 11 bases between. Germline lookup yields CDR1 SGHAT and CDR2 FQDESV (reference sequence). The CDR3 contains 14 residues. CDR3 loop: CASSLGSKRETQYF. In DNA form, the CDR3 reads TGTGCCAGCAGCTTAGGCTCCAAACGGGAGACCCAGTACTTC.

V gene TRBV5-1 combines with J gene TRBJ1-3; the match to TRBD1 covers 7 bases. Germline V gene data show CDR1 as SGHRS and CDR2 as YFSETQ. Trimming at V came to 5 bases and at J to 11 bases, leaving 13 bases not matched to a gene. The CDR3 length is 14 residues. DNA of the CDR3: TGCGCCAGCAGAGGGACAGCCGCTGAATTCTCCATATATTTT. Translation: CASRGTAAEFSIYF.

V and J are TRBV15 and TRBJ2-3, with D perhaps TRBD2 (6 bases). The CDR3 is made up of 15 amino acids. Germline lookup yields CDR1 LNHNV and CDR2 YYDKDF (reference sequence). The V gene lost 3 bases and the J gene lost 7 bases, with 17 bases spanning the gap. The CDR3 DNA follows: TGTGCCACCAGCAGGGTTCCCTTCGGGGGAAATACGCAGTATTTT. This gives the protein CATSRVPFGGNTQYF.